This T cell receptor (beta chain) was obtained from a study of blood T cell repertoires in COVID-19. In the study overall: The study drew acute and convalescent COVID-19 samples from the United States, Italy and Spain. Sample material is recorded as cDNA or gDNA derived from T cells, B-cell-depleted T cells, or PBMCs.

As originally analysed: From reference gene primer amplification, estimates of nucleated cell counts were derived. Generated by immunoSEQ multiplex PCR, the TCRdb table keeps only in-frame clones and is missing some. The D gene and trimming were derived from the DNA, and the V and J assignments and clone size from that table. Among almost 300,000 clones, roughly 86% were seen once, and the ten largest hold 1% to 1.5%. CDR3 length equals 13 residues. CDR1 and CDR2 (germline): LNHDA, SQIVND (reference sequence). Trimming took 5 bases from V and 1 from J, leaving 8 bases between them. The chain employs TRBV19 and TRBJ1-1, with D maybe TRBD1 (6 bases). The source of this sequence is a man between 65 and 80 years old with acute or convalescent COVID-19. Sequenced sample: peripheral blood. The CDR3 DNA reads TGTGCCAGTAGTGAACAGGGGAACACTGAAGCTTTCTTT. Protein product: CASSEQGNTEAFF.